The T cell receptor (beta chain) described here comes from a study of breast tumors, draining lymph nodes, adjacent tissues. The study's findings and limits: The lymph node origin of tumor T cells was framed as consistent with a hypothesis, not demonstrated. Tumor repertoires ranked between lymph nodes and nontumor tissue in diversity, with V and J gene preferences. Luminal-like breast cancer showed significantly greater tumor-nontumor repertoire similarity than basal-like breast cancer did.

The J segment lost 0 bases and the V segment lost 10 bases, leaving 6 bases of the junction unmatched. CDR1 is SNHLY, CDR2 FYNNEI, per germline. The CDR3 sequence is 14 residues long. This clonotype was detected many times. The antigen remains unidentified. Axillary draining lymph nodes of breast cancer patients supplied the node samples. One entry per CDR3 protein results from TCRdb running MiXCR on the multiplex PCR reads. Of about 140,000 distinct CDR3 sequences in the sample, approximately 30% were seen once. The chain has TRBV2 and TRBJ1-5; 7 nucleotides match TRBD1. The clonotype originates from a female donor with breast cancer. Some clones in this sample may be carry-over from other donors' samples. The sample was axillary lymph node tissue. The CDR3 loop reads CATRGQISNQPQHF. The CDR3 nucleotides are TGTGCCACCAGGGGACAGATTAGCAATCAGCCCCAGCATTTT. Complete variable domain (other parts from reference TRBV2 and TRBJ1-5): EPEVTQTPSHQVTQMGQEVILRCVPISNHLYFYWYRQILGQKVEFLVSFYNNEISEKSEIFDDQFSVERPDGSNFTLKIRSTKLEDSAMYFCATRGQISNQPQHFGDGTRLSIL.